This is a list of T cell receptor beta chains from one sample in a study of cytomegalovirus exposure and HLA in healthy donors. Using immunoSEQ multiplex PCR, the repertoire was profiled, and TCRdb retains in-frame clones only, with some absent. The table records 95,000 to 150,000 clones, roughly four fifths of them present only once. Sequenced input: PBMCs. All receptors come from a woman aged 40 to 49 in good health and CMV-seronegative. Both conserved end residues are part of each CDR3. Each record gives: CDR3 DNA, CDR3 protein, D gene, CDR3 length, J gene, V gene, clone size. D genes are given only for firm matches. Some rows mark clone size as missing; the rest say once, few, many or name a class of expanded clone.

TGTGCCAGCAGGCGCCAGGGTCAGTCGAGCTACGAGCAGTACTTC,CASRRQGQSSYEQYF,.,15,TRBJ2-7,TRBV27,.
TGTGCCAGCTCCCCGGGGTCCTCGGGAGCTTTCTTT,CASSPGSSGAFF,.,12,TRBJ1-1,TRBV18,.
TGTGCCAGCAGTGAAATAGTAGGGGCTGATGAGCAGTTCTTC,CASSEIVGADEQFF,.,14,TRBJ2-1,TRBV2,once
TGTGCCAGCAGCTTTAGGCGGGAGGACCAGGAGCAGTTCTTC,CASSFRREDQEQFF,TRBD2,14,TRBJ2-1,TRBV7-2,.
TGTGCCAGCAGTTTAGAGGACACTGAAGCTTTCTTT,CASSLEDTEAFF,.,12,TRBJ1-1,TRBV28,.
TGTGCCAGCGGGGGGGGGTGGTTCGGGGCCTATGGCTACACCTTC,CASGGGWFGAYGYTF,.,15,TRBJ1-2,TRBV28,.
TGTGCCAGCAGTGGCCAAGGGGGTAACTATGGCTACACCTTC,CASSGQGGNYGYTF,.,14,TRBJ1-2,TRBV2,.
TGTGCCATCAGTGGACAGGGTGGGGGGTTTGAGCAGTTCTTC,CAISGQGGGFEQFF,.,14,TRBJ2-1,TRBV10-3,.
TGTGCCAGCAGCCAAGACCAGCGGGAGGGCACAGATACGCAGTATTTT,CASSQDQREGTDTQYF,TRBD2,16,TRBJ2-3,TRBV4-2,.
TGTGCCAGCAGCGCAACCACGGGCACTGAAGCTTTCTTT,CASSATTGTEAFF,.,13,TRBJ1-1,TRBV14,few
TGTGCCAGCAGTAGCAGACAGTCCATCTCCTACGAGCAGTACTTC,CASSSRQSISYEQYF,.,15,TRBJ2-7,TRBV27,.
TGTGCCAGCAGCTTCCTAGCGGGCACAGATACGCAGTATTTT,CASSFLAGTDTQYF,TRBD2,14,TRBJ2-3,TRBV5-8,few
TGTGCCAGCAGGCAAAACATGGGAGTCCCCGGGGAGCTGTTTTTT,CASRQNMGVPGELFF,.,15,TRBJ2-2,TRBV7-2,.
TGTGCCAGCAGCCTCAGGTCGGGGGGGGGCAGCTCTGGAAACACCATATATTTT,CASSLRSGGGSSGNTIYF,.,18,TRBJ1-3,TRBV9,.
TGCAGCGCCGGACAGGGTTCGACTGAAGCTTTCTTT,CSAGQGSTEAFF,TRBD1,12,TRBJ1-1,TRBV29-1,.
TGTGCCAGCAGTTCCCTCGGGACAGGGGAATACGAGCAGTACTTC,CASSSLGTGEYEQYF,TRBD1,15,TRBJ2-7,TRBV28,few
TGTGCCAGCAGCTTGTGGCGGGCCTCTAAAGAGACCCAGTACTTC,CASSLWRASKETQYF,.,15,TRBJ2-5,TRBV5-5,.
TGTGCCAGCAGCTTAAGTAGTACGGAGACCCAGTACTTC,CASSLSSTETQYF,.,13,TRBJ2-5,TRBV7-2,.
TGTGCCAGCAGCTTGGAGGGAGGGCCACGGGAGCAGTACTTC,CASSLEGGPREQYF,TRBD2,14,TRBJ2-5,TRBV5-4,.
TGTGCCAGCTCACCATATATCCGGGGTAGCGGGAGAGACGAGCAGTACTTC,CASSPYIRGSGRDEQYF,TRBD2,17,TRBJ2-7,TRBV18,.